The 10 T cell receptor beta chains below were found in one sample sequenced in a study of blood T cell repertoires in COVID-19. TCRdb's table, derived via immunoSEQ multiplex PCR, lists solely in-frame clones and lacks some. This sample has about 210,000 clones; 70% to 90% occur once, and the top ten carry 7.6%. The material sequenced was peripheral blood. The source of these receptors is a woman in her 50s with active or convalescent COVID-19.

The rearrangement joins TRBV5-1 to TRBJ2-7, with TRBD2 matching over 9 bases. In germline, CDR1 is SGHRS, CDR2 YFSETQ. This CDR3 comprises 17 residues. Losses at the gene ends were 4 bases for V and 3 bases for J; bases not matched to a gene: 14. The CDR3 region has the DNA TGCGCCAGCAGCCTGCGGGCAGCGGGAGGCAAACTCTACGAGCAGTACTTC. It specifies CASSLRAAGGKLYEQYF.

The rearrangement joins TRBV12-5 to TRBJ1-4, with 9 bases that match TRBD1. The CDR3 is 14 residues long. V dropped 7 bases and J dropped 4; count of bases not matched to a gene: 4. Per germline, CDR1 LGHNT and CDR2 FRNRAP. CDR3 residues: CASAPDRGNEKLFF. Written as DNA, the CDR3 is TGTGCTAGTGCCCCGGACAGGGGTAATGAAAAACTGTTTTTT.

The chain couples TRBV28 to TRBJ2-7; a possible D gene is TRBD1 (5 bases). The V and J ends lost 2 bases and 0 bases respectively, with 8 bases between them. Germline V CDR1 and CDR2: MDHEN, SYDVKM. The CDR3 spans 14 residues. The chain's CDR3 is CASSLDSNSYEQYV. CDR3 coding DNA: TGTGCCAGCAGTTTAGACAGCAACTCCTACGAGCAGTACGTC.

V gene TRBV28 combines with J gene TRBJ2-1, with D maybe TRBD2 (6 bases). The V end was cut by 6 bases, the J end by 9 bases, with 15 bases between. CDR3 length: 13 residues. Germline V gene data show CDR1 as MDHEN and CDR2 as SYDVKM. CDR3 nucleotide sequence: TGTGCCAGCAGACCGGGACTGCCGAGTGAGCAGTTCTTC. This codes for CASRPGLPSEQFF.

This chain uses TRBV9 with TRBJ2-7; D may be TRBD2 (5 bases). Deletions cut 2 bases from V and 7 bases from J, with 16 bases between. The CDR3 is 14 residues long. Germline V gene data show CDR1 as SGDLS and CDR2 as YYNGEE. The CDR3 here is CASSVSERISEQYF. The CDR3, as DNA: TGTGCCAGCAGCGTGTCGGAGCGGATCTCAGAGCAGTACTTC.

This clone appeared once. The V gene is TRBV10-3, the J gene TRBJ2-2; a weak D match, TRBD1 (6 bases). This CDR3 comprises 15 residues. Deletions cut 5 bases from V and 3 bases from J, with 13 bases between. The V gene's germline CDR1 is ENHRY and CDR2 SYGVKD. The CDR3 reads CAISRNRVDTGELFF. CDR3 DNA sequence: TGTGCCATCAGTAGAAACAGGGTGGACACCGGGGAGCTGTTTTTT.

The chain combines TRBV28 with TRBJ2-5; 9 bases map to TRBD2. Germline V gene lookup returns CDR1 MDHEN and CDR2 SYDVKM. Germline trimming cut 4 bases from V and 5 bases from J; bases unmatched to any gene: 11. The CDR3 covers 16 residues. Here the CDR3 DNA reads TGTGCCAGCAGTTCTGCCGGTAGCGGGAGCGGTGAGACCCAGTACTTC. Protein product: CASSSAGSGSGETQYF.

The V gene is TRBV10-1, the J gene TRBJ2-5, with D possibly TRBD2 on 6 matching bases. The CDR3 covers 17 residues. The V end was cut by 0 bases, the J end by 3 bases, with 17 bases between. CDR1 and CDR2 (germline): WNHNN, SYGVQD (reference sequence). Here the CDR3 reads CASSESFNGGMKETQYF. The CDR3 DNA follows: TGCGCCAGCAGTGAGTCGTTTAACGGGGGAATGAAAGAGACCCAGTACTTC.

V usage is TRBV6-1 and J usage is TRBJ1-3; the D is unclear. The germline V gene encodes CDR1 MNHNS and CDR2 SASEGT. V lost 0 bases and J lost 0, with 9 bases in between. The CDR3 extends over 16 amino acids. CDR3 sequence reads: CASSEARDNSGNTIYF. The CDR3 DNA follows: TGTGCCAGCAGTGAAGCCAGAGACAACTCTGGAAACACCATATATTTT.

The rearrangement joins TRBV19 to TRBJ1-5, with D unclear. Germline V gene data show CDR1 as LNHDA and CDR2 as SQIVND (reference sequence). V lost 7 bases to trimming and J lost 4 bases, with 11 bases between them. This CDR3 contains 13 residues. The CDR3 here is CASKAQTNQPQHF. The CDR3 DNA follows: TGTGCCAGTAAGGCCCAGACTAATCAGCCCCAGCATTTT.